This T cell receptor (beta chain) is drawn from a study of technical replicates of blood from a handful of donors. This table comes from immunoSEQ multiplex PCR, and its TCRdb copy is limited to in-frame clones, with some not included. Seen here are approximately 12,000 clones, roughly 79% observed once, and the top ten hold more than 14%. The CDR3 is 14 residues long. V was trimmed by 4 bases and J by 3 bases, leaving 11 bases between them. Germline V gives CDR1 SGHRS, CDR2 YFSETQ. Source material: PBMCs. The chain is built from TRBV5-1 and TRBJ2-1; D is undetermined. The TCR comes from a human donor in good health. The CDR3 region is CASSPAAIYNEQFF. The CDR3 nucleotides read TGCGCCAGCAGCCCCGCGGCAATCTACAATGAGCAGTTCTTC.